This T cell receptor beta chain was found in a study of CD8 T cells in ankylosing spondylitis. Study outcomes and limitations: Within ankylosing spondylitis blood, a TCR beta motif made up of eight highly homologous variants appeared to be characteristic. Previously reported in reactive arthritis synovial fluid and blood were some of the motif variants. Reportedly, matched ankylosing spondylitis synovial fluid was significantly enriched for disease-linked clones.

This clonotype has a count of ten or more. What it binds is not known. Construction of TCR beta libraries was performed using quantitative 5'-RACE with molecular barcodes. TCRdb analysed the 5' RACE reads with MiXCR anew, one entry per CDR3 protein. In the table there are a few hundred thousand distinct CDR3 sequences, more than 15% of which are singletons. This TCR derives from a male donor with ankylosing spondylitis. The sample was blood, either unsorted or a sorted T cell fraction (not recorded which).

The CDR3 spells CASSFRSGNTIYF. The CDR3, as DNA: TGTGCCAGCAGCTTTCGGAGCGGAAACACCATATATTTT. The chain uses TRBV11-1 and TRBJ1-3, with D unclear. V lost 3 bases to trimming and J lost 4 bases, with 7 bases between them. Germline values: CDR1 SGHAT, CDR2 FQDESV (reference sequence). The CDR3 runs to 13 residues.